One TCR beta chain is described in this entry. The sample originates from a study of blood T cell repertoires in COVID-19. Study overall: PBMCs, B-cell-depleted T cells, or T cells provided the cDNA or gDNA that made up the material.

The CDR3 covers 16 residues. Germline CDR1 and CDR2: SEHNR and FQNEAQ (reference sequence). V lost 4 bases to trimming and J lost 5 bases, with 20 bases between them. Sequenced by immunoSEQ multiplex PCR; TCRdb stores in-frame clones only, minus some. Found here are hundreds of thousands of clones, 80% to 90% of them singletons; the top ten hold roughly 0.7%. The origin of this receptor is a man aged 35 to 55 with acute or convalescent COVID-19. Sequenced material: peripheral blood. The chain combines TRBV7-9 with TRBJ2-5; possible D gene TRBD2, 6 bases. The CDR3 loop reads CASSSTGTSGAETQYF. The CDR3, as DNA: TGTGCCAGCAGCTCAACGGGGACTTCGGGTGCGGAGACCCAGTACTTC. Combining the CDR3 with reference TRBV7-9 and TRBJ2-5 gives the whole variable domain DTGVSQNPRHKITKRGQNVTFRCDPISEHNRLYWYRQTLGQGPEFLTYFQNEAQLEKSRLLSDRFSAERPKGSFSTLEIQRTEQGDSAMYLCASSSTGTSGAETQYFGPGTRLLVL.